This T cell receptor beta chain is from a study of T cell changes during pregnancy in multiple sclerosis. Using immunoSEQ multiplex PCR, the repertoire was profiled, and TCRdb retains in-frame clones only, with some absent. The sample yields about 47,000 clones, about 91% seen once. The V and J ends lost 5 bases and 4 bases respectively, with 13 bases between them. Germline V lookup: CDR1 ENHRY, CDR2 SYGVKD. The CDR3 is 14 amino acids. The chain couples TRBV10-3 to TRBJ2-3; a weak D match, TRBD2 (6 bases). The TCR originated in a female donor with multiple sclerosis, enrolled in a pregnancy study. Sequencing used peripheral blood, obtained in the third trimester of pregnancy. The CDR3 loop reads CAISRGGTADTQYF. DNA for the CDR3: TGTGCCATCAGTCGGGGCGGGACTGCAGATACGCAGTATTTT.